A selection of T cell receptor beta chains follows, all from one sample in a study of siplizumab effects on memory and regulatory T cells. The repertoire was sequenced with immunoSEQ multiplex PCR; TCRdb's copy has only in-frame clones and lacks some. The sample contains 95,000 to 100,000 clones, around nine tenths of which appear only once. The sequencing input was non-Treg CD4+ T cells sorted from blood. These receptors were taken from a human donor in good health. Each CDR3 is given with its conserved first and last residue. The order of the fields is J gene, D gene, V gene, CDR3 protein. D genes are given only for firm matches.

TRBJ1-3,.,TRBV6-1,CASSYGRSSGNTIYF
TRBJ2-2,.,TRBV7-2,CASSPPGSGELFF
TRBJ2-1,TRBD1,TRBV15,CATSRWTGSSYNEQFF
TRBJ2-5,.,TRBV6-5,CASRSDSQETQYF
TRBJ2-1,.,TRBV9,CASSPFRGSTYNEQFF
TRBJ2-7,TRBD2,TRBV6-6,CASTSSGGSYEQYF
TRBJ2-1,TRBD1,TRBV5-1,CASTPGQGVTYNEQFF
TRBJ2-1,TRBD2,TRBV7-9,CASSSRGSGRRSSYNEQFF
TRBJ2-7,TRBD2,TRBV5-1,CASSTGLARNEQYF
TRBJ2-5,TRBD2,TRBV15,CATSRLAGGETQYF
TRBJ1-1,.,TRBV5-6,CASSPYRENTEAFF
TRBJ1-2,.,TRBV5-4,CASSSSYGYTF
TRBJ2-7,.,TRBV6-6,CASSYPPPTYEQYF
TRBJ2-3,.,TRBV7-2,CASSLDLDTQYF
TRBJ1-1,.,TRBV19,CASSNDRNTEAFF
TRBJ2-2,.,TRBV9,CASSNWELFF
TRBJ2-1,TRBD2,TRBV9,CASSVLAGGYNEQFF
TRBJ1-1,TRBD1,TRBV27,CASSFHGTGMNTEAFF
TRBJ1-2,.,TRBV6-6,CATKRGSYGYTF
TRBJ1-2,TRBD1,TRBV30,CAWQQDRGWESYTF
TRBJ2-3,TRBD1,TRBV10-3,CAIRAGTGEGTQYF
TRBJ1-5,.,TRBV12-5,CASGSDKGNGQPQHF
TRBJ2-5,.,TRBV5-6,CASSWGQETQYF
TRBJ2-7,.,TRBV18,CASSSDYEQYF
TRBJ2-3,TRBD2,TRBV5-6,CASSFYSGTSGDTQYF
TRBJ2-7,.,TRBV4-2,CASSQELQRSTYEQYF
TRBJ2-2,TRBD2,TRBV7-8,CASNYGTRILVTGELFF
TRBJ2-1,.,TRBV5-1,CASSGQGGNYEQFF
TRBJ2-1,.,TRBV18,CASSPPQTTNEQFF
TRBJ2-7,.,TRBV6-1,CASRLRDSSYEQYF
TRBJ2-3,TRBD2,TRBV7-9,CASSRTSGSTDTQYF
TRBJ2-3,.,TRBV29-1,CSVKGVSADTQYF
TRBJ1-2,.,TRBV30,CAWSQQGIYGYTF
TRBJ2-7,TRBD2,TRBV6-6,CASSSAGRTYEQYF
TRBJ1-4,.,TRBV30,CAWSVGGVNEKLFF